This TCR beta chain was captured by sequencing in a study of CXCR3-negative and CXCR3-positive naive CD8 T cells. The CDR3 loop spans 15 amino acids. Germline V gives CDR1 MGHRA, CDR2 YSYEKL. The study's findings and limits: When CXCR3-positive naive cells were set against CXCR3-negative naive cells, the former had more hydrophobic TRB CDR3s.

In preparing the TRB cDNA libraries, 5' RACE with UMI labels was used. TCRdb reworked the 5' RACE reads into one entry per CDR3 protein, no DNA. The sample includes 80,000 to 100,000 distinct CDR3 sequences. Among CD8+ T cells, naive ones were CD45RO-CCR7+CD27+CD95-. As regards this clonotype: Antigen specificity is unknown.

The chain recombines TRBV4-1 with TRBJ2-1; the D gene TCRdb calls, TRBD1, cannot be checked with no DNA. The clonotype comes from a human donor in good health. Some clones in this sample may be carry-over from other donors' samples. The sequencing sample was made of naive CXCR3+ CD8+ T cells from blood. Regarding subset: CD45RO-CCR7+CD27+CD95- naive CD8+ T cells expressing CXCR3 (TNR3+). CDR3: CASSQKGASYNEQFF.